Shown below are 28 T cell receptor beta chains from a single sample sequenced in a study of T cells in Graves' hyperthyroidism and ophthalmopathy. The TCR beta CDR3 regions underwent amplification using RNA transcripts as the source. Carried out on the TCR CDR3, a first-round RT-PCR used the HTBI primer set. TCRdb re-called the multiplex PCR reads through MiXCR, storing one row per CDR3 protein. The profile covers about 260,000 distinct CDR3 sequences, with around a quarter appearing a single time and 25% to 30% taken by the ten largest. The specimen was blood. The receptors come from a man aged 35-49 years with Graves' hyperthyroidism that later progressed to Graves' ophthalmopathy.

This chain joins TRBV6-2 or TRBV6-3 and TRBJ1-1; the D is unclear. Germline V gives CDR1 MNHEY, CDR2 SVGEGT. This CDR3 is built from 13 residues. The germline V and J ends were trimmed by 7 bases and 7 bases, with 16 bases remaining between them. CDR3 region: CASTPTPRGEAFF. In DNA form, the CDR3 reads TGTGCCAGCACCCCGACACCTCGGGGTGAAGCTTTCTTT.

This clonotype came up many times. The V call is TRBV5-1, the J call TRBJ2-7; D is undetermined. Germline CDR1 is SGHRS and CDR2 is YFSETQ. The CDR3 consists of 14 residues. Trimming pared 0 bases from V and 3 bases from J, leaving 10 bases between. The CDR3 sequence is CASSLEAGGYEQYF. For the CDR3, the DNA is TGCGCCAGCAGCTTGGAGGCAGGTGGCTACGAGCAGTACTTC. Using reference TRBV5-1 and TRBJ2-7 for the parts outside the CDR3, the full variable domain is KAGVTQTPRYLIKTRGQQVTLSCSPISGHRSVSWYQQTPGQGLQFLFEYFSETQRNKGNFPGRFSGRQFSNSRSEMNVSTLELGDSALYLCASSLEAGGYEQYFGPGTRLTVT.

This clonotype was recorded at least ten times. CDR3 region: CASTRTGGPFNQPQHF. In nucleotides, the CDR3 is TGTGCCAGCACCCGGACAGGGGGACCTTTCAATCAGCCCCAGCATTTT. V is TRBV12-3 or TRBV12-4 and J is TRBJ1-5; 10 nucleotides align to TRBD1. Germline trimming cut 7 bases from V and 3 bases from J; bases unmatched to any gene: 9. CDR3 length: 16 residues.

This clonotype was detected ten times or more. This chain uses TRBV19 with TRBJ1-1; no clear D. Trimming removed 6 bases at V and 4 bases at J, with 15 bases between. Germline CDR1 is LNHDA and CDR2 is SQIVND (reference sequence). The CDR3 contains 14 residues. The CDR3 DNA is TGTGCCAGTAGAATCAGGCGGCCCGGCACTGAAGCTTTCTTT. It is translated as CASRIRRPGTEAFF.

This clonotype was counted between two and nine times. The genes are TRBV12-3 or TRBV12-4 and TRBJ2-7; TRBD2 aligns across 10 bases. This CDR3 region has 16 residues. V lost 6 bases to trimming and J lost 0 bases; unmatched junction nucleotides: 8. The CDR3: CASSSFGLAASYEQYF. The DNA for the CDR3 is TGTGCCAGCAGCTCGTTCGGACTAGCGGCCTCCTACGAGCAGTACTTC.

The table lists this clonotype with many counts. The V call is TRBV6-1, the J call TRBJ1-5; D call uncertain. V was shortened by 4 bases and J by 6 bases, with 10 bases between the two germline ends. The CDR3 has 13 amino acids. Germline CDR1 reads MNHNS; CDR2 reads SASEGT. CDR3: CASSVVQSQPQHF. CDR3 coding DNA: TGTGCCAGCAGTGTTGTTCAGTCTCAGCCCCAGCATTTT.

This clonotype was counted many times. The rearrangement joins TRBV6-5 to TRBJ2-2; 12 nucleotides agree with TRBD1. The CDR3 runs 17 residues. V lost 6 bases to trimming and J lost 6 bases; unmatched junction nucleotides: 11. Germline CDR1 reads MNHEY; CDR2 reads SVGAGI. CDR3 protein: CASRPGDRGRGAGELFF. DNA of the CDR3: TGTGCCAGCAGGCCTGGGGACAGGGGGCGAGGTGCCGGGGAGCTGTTTTTT.

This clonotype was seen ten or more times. The CDR3 sequence: CASSYLGNGANVLTF. As DNA, the CDR3 is TGTGCCAGCAGTTACTTAGGGAACGGGGCCAACGTCCTGACTTTC. The V call is TRBV6-5, the J call TRBJ2-6; D gene ambiguous. CDR1 is MNHEY and CDR2 is SVGAGI in the germline V gene. The ends were cut back, 1 base at V and 4 bases at J, with 8 bases in the middle. CDR3 length equals 15 residues.

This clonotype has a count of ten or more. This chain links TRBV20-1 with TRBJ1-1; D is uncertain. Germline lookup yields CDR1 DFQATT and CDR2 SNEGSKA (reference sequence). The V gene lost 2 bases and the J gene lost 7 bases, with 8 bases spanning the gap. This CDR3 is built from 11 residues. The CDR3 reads CSARQLGEAFF. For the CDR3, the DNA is TGCAGTGCTAGACAGTTAGGTGAAGCTTTCTTT.

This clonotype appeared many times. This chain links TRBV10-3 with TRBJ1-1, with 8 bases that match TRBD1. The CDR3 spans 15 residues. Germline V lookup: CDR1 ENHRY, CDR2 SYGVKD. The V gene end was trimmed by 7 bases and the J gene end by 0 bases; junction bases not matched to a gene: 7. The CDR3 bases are TGTGCCATCAACCACGACAGGGGAGTGAACACTGAAGCTTTCTTT. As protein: CAINHDRGVNTEAFF.

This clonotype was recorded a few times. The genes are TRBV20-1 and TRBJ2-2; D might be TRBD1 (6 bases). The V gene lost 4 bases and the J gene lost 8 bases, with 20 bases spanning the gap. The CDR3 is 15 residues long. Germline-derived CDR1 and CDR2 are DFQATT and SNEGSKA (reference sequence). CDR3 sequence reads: CSAISRGPTVGELFF. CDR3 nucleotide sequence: TGCAGTGCTATATCCAGGGGACCTACAGTAGGGGAGCTGTTTTTT.

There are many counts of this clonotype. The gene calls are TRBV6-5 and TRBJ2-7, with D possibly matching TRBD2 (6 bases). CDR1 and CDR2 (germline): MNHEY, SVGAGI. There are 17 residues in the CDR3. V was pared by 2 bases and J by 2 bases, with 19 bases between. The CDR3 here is CASSYDRWRLETYEQYF. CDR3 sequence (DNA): TGTGCCAGCAGTTACGATAGGTGGCGACTAGAGACCTACGAGCAGTACTTC.

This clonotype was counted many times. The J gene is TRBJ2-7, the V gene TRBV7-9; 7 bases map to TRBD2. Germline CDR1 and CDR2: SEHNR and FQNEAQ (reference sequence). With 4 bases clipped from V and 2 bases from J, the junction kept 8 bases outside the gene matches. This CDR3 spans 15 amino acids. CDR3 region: CASSSAPAGPYEQYF. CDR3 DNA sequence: TGTGCCAGCAGCTCAGCCCCAGCGGGGCCCTACGAGCAGTACTTC.

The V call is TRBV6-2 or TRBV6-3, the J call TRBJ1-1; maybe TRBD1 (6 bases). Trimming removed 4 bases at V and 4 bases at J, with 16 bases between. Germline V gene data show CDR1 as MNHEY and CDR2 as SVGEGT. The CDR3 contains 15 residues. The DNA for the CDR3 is TGTGCCAGCAGTTCCGCTCTTGGGGGCGGCACTGAAGCTTTCTTT. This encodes CASSSALGGGTEAFF.

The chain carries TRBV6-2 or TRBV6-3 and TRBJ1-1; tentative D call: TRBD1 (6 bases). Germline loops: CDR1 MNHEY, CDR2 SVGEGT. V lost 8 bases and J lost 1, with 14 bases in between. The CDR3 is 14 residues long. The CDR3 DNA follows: TGTGCCAGCGGTACCGGGACAACGAACACTGAAGCTTTCTTT. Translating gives CASGTGTTNTEAFF.

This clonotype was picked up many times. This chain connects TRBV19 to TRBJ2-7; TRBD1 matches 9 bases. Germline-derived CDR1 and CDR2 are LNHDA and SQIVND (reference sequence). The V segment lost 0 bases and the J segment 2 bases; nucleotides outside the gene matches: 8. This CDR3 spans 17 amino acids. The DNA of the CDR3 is TGTGCCAGTAGTATAGACATCGACAGGGGGAGGGCCTACGAGCAGTACTTC. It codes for CASSIDIDRGRAYEQYF. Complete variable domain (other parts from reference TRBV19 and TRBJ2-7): DGGITQSPKYLFRKEGQNVTLSCEQNLNHDAMYWYRQDPGQGLRLIYYSQIVNDFQKGDIAEGYSVSREKKESFPLTVTSAQKNPTAFYLCASSIDIDRGRAYEQYFGPGTRLTVT.

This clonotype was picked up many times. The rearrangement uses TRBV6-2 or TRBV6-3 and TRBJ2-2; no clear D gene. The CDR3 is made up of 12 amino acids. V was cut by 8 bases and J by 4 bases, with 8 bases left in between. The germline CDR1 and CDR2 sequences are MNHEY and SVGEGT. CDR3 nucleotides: TGTGCCAGCTGGCGGAGCACCGGGGAGCTGTTTTTT. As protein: CASWRSTGELFF.

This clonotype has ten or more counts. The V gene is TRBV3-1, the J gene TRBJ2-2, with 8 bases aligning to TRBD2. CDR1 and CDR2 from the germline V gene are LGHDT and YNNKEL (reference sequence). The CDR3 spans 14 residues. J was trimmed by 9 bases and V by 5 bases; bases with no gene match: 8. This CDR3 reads CASSFNRLARELFF. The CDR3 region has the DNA TGTGCCAGCAGCTTCAACCGACTAGCGCGGGAGCTGTTTTTT. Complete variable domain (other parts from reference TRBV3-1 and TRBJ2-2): DTAVSQTPKYLVTQMGNDKSIKCEQNLGHDTMYWYKQDSKKFLKIMFSYNNKELIINETVPNRFSPKSPDKAHLNLHINSLELGDSAVYFCASSFNRLARELFFGEGSRLTVL.

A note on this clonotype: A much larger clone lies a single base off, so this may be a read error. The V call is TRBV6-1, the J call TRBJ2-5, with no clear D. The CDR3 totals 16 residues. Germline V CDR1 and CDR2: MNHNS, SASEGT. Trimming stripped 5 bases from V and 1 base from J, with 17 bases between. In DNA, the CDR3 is TGTGCCAGCAGTACCTTAGTCGGCCGGACCCAAGAGACCCAGTACTTC. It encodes CASSTLVGRTQETQYF.

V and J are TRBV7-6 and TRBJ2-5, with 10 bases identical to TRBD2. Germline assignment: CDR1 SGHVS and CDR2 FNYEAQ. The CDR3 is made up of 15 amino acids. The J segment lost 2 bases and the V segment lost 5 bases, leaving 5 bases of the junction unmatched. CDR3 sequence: CASSPKLAGQETQYF. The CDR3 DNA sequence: TGTGCCAGCAGCCCAAAACTAGCGGGACAAGAGACCCAGTACTTC.

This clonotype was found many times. CDR3 sequence: CASSSQAAANTEAFF. The CDR3 DNA is TGCGCCAGCAGCTCCCAAGCAGCAGCGAACACTGAAGCTTTCTTT. The chain has TRBV5-1 and TRBJ1-1; no definite D call. The CDR3 runs 15 residues. CDR1 and CDR2 from the germline V gene are SGHRS and YFSETQ. Deletions cut 3 bases from V and 1 base from J, with 13 bases between.

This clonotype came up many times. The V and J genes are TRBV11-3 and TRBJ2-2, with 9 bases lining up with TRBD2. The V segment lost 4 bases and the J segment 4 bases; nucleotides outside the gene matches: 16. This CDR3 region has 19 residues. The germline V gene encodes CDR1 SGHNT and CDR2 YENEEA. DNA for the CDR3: TGTGCCAGCAGCTCCCCTGGGGCTAGCGGGAATTGGGGCACCGGGGAGCTGTTTTTT. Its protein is CASSSPGASGNWGTGELFF.

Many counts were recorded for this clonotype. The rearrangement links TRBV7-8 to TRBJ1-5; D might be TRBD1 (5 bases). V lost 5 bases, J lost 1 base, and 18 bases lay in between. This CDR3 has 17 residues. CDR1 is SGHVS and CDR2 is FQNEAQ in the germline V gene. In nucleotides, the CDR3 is TGTGCCAGCAGCCCCCGGGTCGGGGCTCAGAGCAATCAGCCCCAGCATTTT. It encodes CASSPRVGAQSNQPQHF.

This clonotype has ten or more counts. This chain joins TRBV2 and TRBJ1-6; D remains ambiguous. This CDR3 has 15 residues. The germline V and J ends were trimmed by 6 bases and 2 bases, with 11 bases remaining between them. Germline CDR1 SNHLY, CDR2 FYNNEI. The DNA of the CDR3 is TGTGCCAGCAGCCTACTTGAGGCCTATAATTCACCCCTCCACTTT. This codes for CASSLLEAYNSPLHF.

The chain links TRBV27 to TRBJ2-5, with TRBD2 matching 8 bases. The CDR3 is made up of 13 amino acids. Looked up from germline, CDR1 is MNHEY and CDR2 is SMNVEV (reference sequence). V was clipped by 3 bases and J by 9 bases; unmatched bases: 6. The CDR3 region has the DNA TGTGCCAGCAGTTTGATGGGGCGGGGGGCCCAGTACTTC. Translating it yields CASSLMGRGAQYF.

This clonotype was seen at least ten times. CDR3: CASSNDIYMNTEAFF. CDR3 nucleotides: TGTGCCAGCAGTAACGACATCTACATGAACACTGAAGCTTTCTTT. This sequence joins TRBV6-5 and TRBJ1-1; D is unclear. This CDR3 has 15 residues. V lost 5 bases and J 0 bases, leaving 13 bases between the germline ends. Germline CDR1 is MNHEY and CDR2 is SVGAGI.

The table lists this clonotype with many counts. The CDR3 sequence: CAWRAGVGAQHF. DNA of the CDR3: TGTGCCTGGAGGGCTGGCGTGGGGGCCCAGCATTTT. The V and J genes are TRBV30 and TRBJ1-5; D is possibly TRBD1 (5 bases). CDR1 GTSNPN and CDR2 SVGIG come from the germline V gene (reference sequence). The germline V and J ends were trimmed by 3 bases and 11 bases, with 14 bases remaining between them. The CDR3 totals 12 residues.

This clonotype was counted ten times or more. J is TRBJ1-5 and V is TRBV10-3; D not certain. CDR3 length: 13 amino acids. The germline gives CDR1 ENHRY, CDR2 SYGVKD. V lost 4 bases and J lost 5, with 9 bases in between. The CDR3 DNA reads TGTGCCATCAGTGTCTCGGTAGATCAGCCCCAGCATTTT. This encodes CAISVSVDQPQHF.